Below, 17 T cell receptor beta chains from the same sample are listed, as sequenced in a study of blood T cells in healthy people across ages. PCR was performed a second time for roughly 7 to 11 cycles using a sample-barcoded 5' primer and a J-beta primer mix. TCRdb processed the 5' RACE reads anew with MiXCR; each CDR3 protein has one entry. The sample records 600,000 to 650,000 distinct CDR3 sequences, roughly 58% being singletons. The sample consisted of blood. The receptors stem from a man aged 60 to 69 in good health.

This clonotype occurred a few times. This sequence joins TRBV4-2 and TRBJ2-7, with D hard to call. Trimming stripped 0 bases from V and 6 bases from J, with 12 bases between. From germline, CDR1 is LGHNA and CDR2 YNFKEQ. There are 14 residues in the CDR3. The CDR3 DNA follows: TGTGCCAGCAGCCAAGAAAAGTTGGTGCGCGAGCAGTACTTC. It yields the protein CASSQEKLVREQYF.

The genes are TRBV20-1 and TRBJ1-1; no firm D call. This CDR3 is 14 amino acids long. Trimming shortened V by 5 bases and J by 1 base, and 14 bases separated the two germline ends. Germline V CDR1 and CDR2: DFQATT, SNEGSKA (reference sequence). The CDR3 DNA reads TGCAGTGCTGGAAGAACAGCTGGGAACACTGAAGCTTTCTTT. Amino acids: CSAGRTAGNTEAFF.

This clonotype was found a few times. This rearrangement joins TRBV29-1 to TRBJ2-7; 8 positions match TRBD1. Germline values: CDR1 SQVTM, CDR2 ANQGSEA. The CDR3 covers 14 residues. Unmatched junction bases numbered 9, after V lost 6 bases and J lost 2 bases. In DNA, the CDR3 is TGCAGCGTCAACACAGGGGACAGGACCTACGAGCAGTACTTC. Its protein product is CSVNTGDRTYEQYF.

This clonotype was found a few times. This chain joins TRBV4-1 and TRBJ2-1; D is possibly TRBD2 (7 bases). This CDR3 has 15 residues. Germline V gene data show CDR1 as MGHRA and CDR2 as YSYEKL. V was shortened by 4 bases and J by 4 bases, with 14 bases between the two germline ends. The CDR3 sequence is CASSPRGANYNEQFF. As DNA, the CDR3 is TGCGCCAGCAGCCCTCGGGGGGCGAATTACAATGAGCAGTTCTTC.

The CDR3: CSASGGAYYNEQYF. The CDR3 bases are TGCAGTGCTAGTGGGGGGGCGTACTACAATGAGCAGTACTTC. This chain joins TRBV20-1 and TRBJ2-1; weak D call: TRBD2 (7 bases). The DNA matches TRBJ2-7 better at its end, which makes the J call doubtful. This CDR3 is built from 14 residues. Germline CDR1 and CDR2: DFQATT and SNEGSKA (reference sequence).

CDR3 bases: TGTGCCAGCAGCTTAAAGGGGAAGCCTGGGGCCAACGTCCTGACTTTC. Amino acids: CASSLKGKPGANVLTF. V and J are TRBV5-5 and TRBJ2-6; D may be TRBD1 (5 bases). V dropped 2 bases and J dropped 2 bases, with 11 bases sitting between them. The germline V gene encodes CDR1 SGHKS and CDR2 YYEKEE (reference sequence). The CDR3 is made up of 16 amino acids.

V is TRBV4-1 and J is TRBJ2-7; D perhaps matches TRBD1 (6 bases). Trimming took 0 bases from V and 0 from J, leaving 9 bases between them. The CDR3 has 15 residues. Germline lookup yields CDR1 MGHRA and CDR2 YSYEKL. The CDR3 spells CASSQEGTRSYEQYF. CDR3 in DNA: TGCGCCAGCAGCCAAGAGGGGACACGCTCCTACGAGCAGTACTTC.

This clonotype was detected only a few times. The gene calls are TRBV5-1 and TRBJ2-5; possibly TRBD2 for D (5 bases). V gave up 0 bases and J gave up 5 bases, with 14 bases separating them. The CDR3 consists of 15 residues. Germline V lookup: CDR1 SGHRS, CDR2 YFSETQ. The CDR3 reads CASSLVPSGSETQYF. The DNA for the CDR3 is TGCGCCAGCAGCTTGGTTCCCTCGGGGTCGGAGACCCAGTACTTC.

The chain uses TRBV20-1 and TRBJ1-1; 7 nucleotides agree with TRBD1. Germline V gene sequence: CDR1 DFQATT, CDR2 SNEGSKA (reference sequence). Trimming took 1 base from V and 8 from J; bases not matched to a gene: 10. The CDR3 spans 14 residues. CDR3 sequence: CSARGLTGSAEAFF. The DNA for the CDR3 is TGCAGTGCTAGAGGCTTGACAGGGTCAGCCGAAGCTTTCTTT.

V usage is TRBV5-1 and J usage is TRBJ1-2; D is perhaps TRBD1 (5 bases). The CDR3 extends over 14 amino acids. Trimming took 2 bases from V and 4 from J, leaving 12 bases between them. Germline V gene sequence: CDR1 SGHRS, CDR2 YFSETQ. In DNA form, the CDR3 reads TGCGCCAGCAGCTTTGGGGCGGATATCTATGGCTACACCTTC. Its translation is CASSFGADIYGYTF.

The gene calls are TRBV18 and TRBJ1-1; D not certain. Trimming removed 2 bases from V and 0 bases from J, with 10 bases in between. The CDR3 consists of 15 residues. The V gene's germline CDR1 is KGHSH and CDR2 LQKENI. This chain's CDR3 is CASSPTSAVNTEAFF. CDR3 nucleotide sequence: TGTGCCAGCTCACCAACCTCGGCCGTGAACACTGAAGCTTTCTTT. Looking up the rest from reference TRBV18 and TRBJ1-1 gives the full variable domain: NAGVMQNPRHLVRRRGQEARLRCSPMKGHSHVYWYRQLPEEGLKFMVYLQKENIIDESGMPKERFSAEFPKEGPSILRIQQVVRGDSAAYFCASSPTSAVNTEAFFGQGTRLTVV.

The V and J genes are TRBV28 and TRBJ1-2, with D perhaps TRBD1 (5 bases). Trimming left V 8 bases short and J 7 bases short, with 17 bases between. Germline CDR1 and CDR2: MDHEN and SYDVKM. CDR3 size: 13 residues. CDR3 nucleotides: TGTGCCAGCCGGGGAGGGGCGGCCTCTGGCTACACCTTC. Protein product: CASRGGAASGYTF.

V and J are TRBV7-2 and TRBJ2-5, with D maybe TRBD2 (7 bases). The CDR3 contains 15 residues. Germline V lookup: CDR1 SGHTA, CDR2 FQGNSA. V lost 0 bases to trimming and J lost 4 bases, with 12 bases between them. The CDR3 region is CASSLAGGPGETQYF. The CDR3 DNA follows: TGTGCCAGCAGCTTAGCGGGGGGGCCGGGAGAGACCCAGTACTTC.

This clonotype was seen only a few times. The V gene is TRBV12-3 or TRBV12-4, the J gene TRBJ2-3; no clear D. V gave up 5 bases and J gave up 2 bases, with 8 bases separating them. This CDR3 is built from 13 residues. The CDR3 reads CASSRTFTDTQYF. The DNA of the CDR3 is TGTGCCAGCAGTAGGACCTTCACAGATACGCAGTATTTT.

The rearrangement links TRBV14 to TRBJ1-5; 7 positions agree with TRBD1. Germline CDR1 is SGHDN and CDR2 is FVKESK. The J segment lost 7 bases and the V segment lost 6 bases, leaving 6 bases of the junction unmatched. The CDR3 totals 13 residues. CDR3 protein: CASSRDSIQPQHF. The CDR3, as DNA: TGTGCCAGCAGTCGGGACAGCATCCAGCCCCAGCATTTT.

The rearrangement links TRBV28 to TRBJ2-5, with 7 bases matching TRBD1. Germline V gene data show CDR1 as MDHEN and CDR2 as SYDVKM. This CDR3 region has 14 residues. V gave up 6 bases and J gave up 0 bases; unmatched junction bases: 4. In nucleotides, the CDR3 is TGTGCCAGCAGACTGACAGGGCACCAAGAGACCCAGTACTTC. As protein: CASRLTGHQETQYF.

This clonotype was counted a few times. DNA for the CDR3: TGTGCCAGCTCACCACCCGTTCTAGAGACCCAGTACTTC. It codes for CASSPPVLETQYF. The rearrangement links TRBV18 to TRBJ2-5; no definite D call. V lost 0 bases to trimming and J lost 4 bases, with 6 bases between them. Looked up from germline, CDR1 is KGHSH and CDR2 is LQKENI. The CDR3 sequence is 13 residues long.